One and the same sample provided the 5 T cell receptor beta chains below, sequenced in a study of CD4 T cells in relation to SARS-CoV-2 and coronaviruses. Unexposed donor CD4+ T cells date from about 2010-2018, before the COVID-19 pandemic. Method: immunoSEQ multiplex PCR; TCRdb's copy keeps in-frame clones and lacks some. The sample lists about 59,000 clones, 80% to 90% occurring once. The source material was memory CD4+ T cells from PBMCs. These receptors originate from a human donor in good health.

This chain links TRBV15 with TRBJ2-3, with 8 bases fitting TRBD2. This CDR3 has 15 amino acids. Germline V gene data show CDR1 as LNHNV and CDR2 as YYDKDF (reference sequence). V lost 0 bases, J lost 4 bases, and 3 bases stayed unmatched. The CDR3 DNA is TGTGCCACCAGCAGAGATCTCGGGAGGGCAGATACGCAGTATTTT. This gives the protein CATSRDLGRADTQYF.

V is TRBV4-2 and J is TRBJ2-1; 7 bases line up with TRBD2. Germline assignment: CDR1 LGHNA and CDR2 YNFKEQ. The CDR3 is made up of 15 amino acids. The V gene end was trimmed by 1 base and the J gene end by 3 bases; junction bases not matched to a gene: 3. CDR3 protein: CASSQAGGFYNEQFF. The CDR3 region has the DNA TGTGCCAGCAGCCAAGCGGGGGGATTCTACAATGAGCAGTTCTTC.

CDR3 amino acids: CASSKNGGTSGRAGELFF. For the CDR3, the DNA is TGTGCCAGCAGCAAAAACGGAGGGACTAGCGGGAGAGCCGGGGAGCTGTTTTTT. This chain joins TRBV21-1 and TRBJ2-2; TRBD2, the table's D call, was not compared with the DNA. TRBV21-1 is a pseudogene locus. This CDR3 is 18 amino acids long.

The chain joins TRBV30 to TRBJ1-4; D not resolved. Germline V gene lookup returns CDR1 GTSNPN and CDR2 SVGIG (reference sequence). V dropped 0 bases and J dropped 4 bases, with 9 bases sitting between them. The CDR3 is 14 residues long. The CDR3 is CAWSVRAINEKLFF. The CDR3 DNA sequence: TGTGCCTGGAGTGTTAGGGCGATTAATGAAAAACTGTTTTTT.

V and J are TRBV9 and TRBJ2-2; the D gene is possibly TRBD1 (5 bases). The CDR3 is 13 amino acids. V lost 5 bases and J lost 6, with 11 bases in between. Germline CDR1 reads SGDLS; CDR2 reads YYNGEE. CDR3: CASRIQDAGELFF. CDR3 in DNA: TGTGCCAGCAGGATACAGGATGCCGGGGAGCTGTTTTTT.